The 2 T cell receptor beta chains listed next were all sequenced from one sample in a study of neurological immune-mediated disorders. TCRdb itself ran the 5' RACE reads through MiXCR, one entry per CDR3 protein. The sample holds about 50,000 distinct CDR3 sequences, approximately 10% seen once. The specimen was PBMCs. The receptors shown here come from a man aged 65-85 years with HTLV-1-associated myelopathy (HAM/TSP).

At least ten counts were recorded for this clonotype. This rearrangement joins TRBV6-6 to TRBJ2-5; 9 bases are shared with TRBD2. The CDR3 runs to 17 residues. Germline V CDR1 and CDR2: MNHNY, SVGAGI (reference sequence). With V trimmed by 1 base and J by 5 bases, 11 bases remained unmatched. CDR3 DNA: TGTGCCAGCAGTTACTATTTTAGCGGGAGCGGTGGGGAGACCCAGTACTTC. Translated, it gives CASSYYFSGSGGETQYF.

This clonotype appeared a few times. DNA of the CDR3: TGCAGTGCCGGCCGGACGGGAGGCAAGGACGAGCAGTACTTC. Its protein is CSAGRTGGKDEQYF. The chain combines TRBV20-1 with TRBJ2-7; TRBD2 agrees at 7 bases. The CDR3 spans 14 residues. V dropped 6 bases and J dropped 5; count of bases not matched to a gene: 13. Germline V lookup: CDR1 DFQATT, CDR2 SNEGSKA (reference sequence).